These 10 T cell receptor beta chains share one sample of origin, sequenced in a study of OX40 agonist ivuxolimab in advanced cancers. Assay used: immunoSEQ multiplex PCR; TCRdb lists only in-frame clones, some missing. The top ten clones hold approximately 14% of a sample with around 64,000 clones, around 90% of them seen once. The specimen was CD4+ or CD8+ T cells sorted from blood, collected in a trial of the OX40 agonist ivuxolimab. All receptors derive from an adult with an advanced solid tumor such as melanoma, head and neck, liver or kidney cancer.

V usage is TRBV28 and J usage is TRBJ1-5, with 7 bases matching TRBD1. This CDR3 has 15 amino acids. Germline V CDR1 and CDR2: MDHEN, SYDVKM. Trimming took 9 bases from V and 0 from J; bases not matched to a gene: 8. The CDR3 here is CASIRDSYSNQPQHF. The CDR3 nucleotides read TGTGCCAGTATTCGGGACAGTTATAGCAATCAGCCCCAGCATTTT.

The table lists this clone with a few counts. The V and J genes are TRBV6-1 and TRBJ2-7; weak D call: TRBD1 (5 bases). V lost 5 bases to trimming and J lost 2 bases, with 13 bases between them. Germline V gives CDR1 MNHNS, CDR2 SASEGT. The CDR3 extends over 14 amino acids. CDR3 region: CASSQKGSPYEQYF. CDR3 DNA sequence: TGTGCCAGCAGTCAGAAGGGGTCCCCCTACGAGCAGTACTTC.

This chain connects TRBV19 to TRBJ2-1; D unclear. The CDR3 contains 12 residues. The V end was cut by 8 bases, the J end by 5 bases, with 10 bases between. Germline CDR1 is LNHDA and CDR2 is SQIVND (reference sequence). The CDR3 coding sequence is TGTGCCAGTGGCAGGCAGAACAATGAGCAGTTCTTC. Residues: CASGRQNNEQFF. Full variable domain (remainder filled in from reference TRBV19 and TRBJ2-1): DGGITQSPKYLFRKEGQNVTLSCEQNLNHDAMYWYRQDPGQGLRLIYYSQIVNDFQKGDIAEGYSVSREKKESFPLTVTSAQKNPTAFYLCASGRQNNEQFFGPGTRLTVL.

This sequence joins TRBV11-1 and TRBJ1-1, with unresolved D. Germline V CDR1 and CDR2: SGHAT, FQDESV (reference sequence). CDR3 length equals 16 residues. Trimming shortened V by 5 bases and J by 0 bases, and 16 bases separated the two germline ends. This CDR3 is CASSITVEPLNTEAFF. As DNA, the CDR3 is TGTGCCAGCAGCATCACCGTCGAACCTTTGAACACTGAAGCTTTCTTT.

The gene calls are TRBV7-9 and TRBJ1-2; no definite D call. This CDR3 comprises 15 residues. Germline assignment: CDR1 SEHNR and CDR2 FQNEAQ (reference sequence). V was pared by 1 base and J by 8 bases, with 17 bases between. CDR3 amino acids: CASSLGTYIPKGYTF. The CDR3 coding sequence is TGTGCCAGCAGCTTAGGGACGTACATCCCGAAAGGCTACACCTTC.

The gene calls are TRBV18 and TRBJ2-7, with 9 bases lining up with TRBD1. This CDR3 has 15 residues. The J segment lost 3 bases and the V segment lost 2 bases, leaving 5 bases of the junction unmatched. Germline V gives CDR1 KGHSH, CDR2 LQKENI. For the CDR3, the DNA is TGTGCCAGCTCACCAGTGACAGGGGGTGACTACGAGCAGTACTTC. It yields the protein CASSPVTGGDYEQYF.

In this sample, this clone turned up once. The J gene is TRBJ1-1, the V gene TRBV9; D uncertain. V lost 0 bases to trimming and J lost 1 base, with 13 bases between them. The CDR3 sequence is 16 residues long. In germline, CDR1 is SGDLS, CDR2 YYNGEE. This chain's CDR3 is CASSVGEEPANTEAFF. CDR3 bases: TGTGCCAGCAGCGTAGGAGAGGAGCCCGCGAACACTGAAGCTTTCTTT.

The chain combines TRBV4-1 with TRBJ1-2; D uncertain. The V gene lost 0 bases and the J gene lost 5 bases, with 13 bases spanning the gap. This CDR3 comprises 15 residues. CDR1 MGHRA and CDR2 YSYEKL come from the germline V gene. Here the CDR3 reads CASSQDPGSGYGYTF. The DNA of the CDR3 is TGCGCCAGCAGCCAAGATCCGGGATCTGGGTATGGCTACACCTTC.

CDR3 loop: CASSLDAGEGIEQFF. The CDR3 nucleotides read TGTGCCAGCAGCTTAGACGCGGGGGAGGGGATTGAGCAGTTCTTC. V gene TRBV13 combines with J gene TRBJ2-1; 7 bases line up with TRBD2. The germline CDR1 and CDR2 sequences are PRHDT and FYEKMQ (reference sequence). V was pared by 1 base and J by 9 bases, with 9 bases of the junction left unmatched. The CDR3 length is 15 residues.

The chain links TRBV7-8 to TRBJ1-2; the match to TRBD1 covers 8 bases. CDR3 length equals 13 residues. After removal of 4 bases from V and 8 bases from J, the junction contained 6 bases not matched to a gene. Germline values: CDR1 SGHVS, CDR2 FQNEAQ. The DNA of the CDR3 is TGTGCCAGCAGCTACCGACAGGGGAGAGGCTACACCTTC. This gives the protein CASSYRQGRGYTF.